This TCR beta chain was recorded in a study of blood T cell repertoires in COVID-19. Overall study: Some COVID-19 samples were acute and others convalescent; all came from the United States, Italy and Spain.

Some clones are missing from TCRdb's copy, which holds only in-frame ones; the method was immunoSEQ multiplex PCR. The repertoire holds 330,000 or so clones, with about 90% as singletons. In germline, CDR1 is MNHEY, CDR2 SMNVEV (reference sequence). The CDR3 sequence is 15 residues long. The V and J ends lost 6 bases and 1 base respectively, with 15 bases between them. The rearrangement uses TRBV27 and TRBJ1-1; D might be TRBD1 (6 bases). Sequences were obtained from PBMCs or T cells enriched from blood (not recorded which). The TCR was taken from a middle-aged man in a cohort exposed to, infected with or recovered from COVID-19 (not recorded which). The CDR3 region has the DNA TGTGCCAGCAGAAGCCCCCGGGGGGCGAACACTGAAGCTTTCTTT. It codes for CASRSPRGANTEAFF.